The 23 T cell receptor beta chains presented below share a single source sample, sequenced in a study of Ad26.COV2.S vaccination and SARS-CoV-2 variants. Sequenced by immunoSEQ multiplex PCR; TCRdb stores in-frame clones only, minus some. The sample has fewer than 800,000 clones; around 89% are singletons. Noted treatment: roughly 18 received Ad26.COV2.S at low or high dose, single or two shots; about 5 received placebo; per-sample allocation not given. Samples came from day 63 after the first vaccine or placebo injection. The input for sequencing was peripheral blood, taken in a trial of Ad26.COV2.S vaccine versus placebo. The receptors originated from a person between 18 and 65 years old who received the Ad26.COV2.S COVID-19 vaccine or a placebo.

The count of this clone is one. This chain links TRBV18 with TRBJ2-2, with D maybe TRBD1 (6 bases). The CDR3 has 14 amino acids. V was cut by 3 bases and J by 8 bases, with 13 bases left in between. The germline V gene encodes CDR1 KGHSH and CDR2 LQKENI. The CDR3 DNA sequence: TGTGCCAGCTCACCCGGACAGCCTCGGGGGGAGCTGTTTTTT. Translated: CASSPGQPRGELFF. The whole variable domain, filled in from reference TRBV18 and TRBJ2-2, reads NAGVMQNPRHLVRRRGQEARLRCSPMKGHSHVYWYRQLPEEGLKFMVYLQKENIIDESGMPKERFSAEFPKEGPSILRIQQVVRGDSAAYFCASSPGQPRGELFFGEGSRLTVL.

The gene calls are TRBV6-5 and TRBJ2-7; D is unclear. CDR1 and CDR2 (germline): MNHEY, SVGAGI. V dropped 0 bases and J dropped 4 bases, with 13 bases sitting between them. The CDR3 covers 15 residues. CDR3 residues: CASSYSIAQSYEQYF. CDR3 nucleotide sequence: TGTGCCAGCAGTTACTCGATTGCACAGAGTTACGAGCAGTACTTC.

The V call is TRBV7-6, the J call TRBJ1-2; D is uncertain. The CDR3 consists of 13 residues. CDR1 is SGHVS and CDR2 is FNYEAQ in the germline V gene. V lost 5 bases and J 4 bases, leaving 11 bases between the germline ends. In DNA, the CDR3 is TGTGCCAGCAGCCACGGACGGGGCTATGGCTACACCTTC. It specifies CASSHGRGYGYTF.

V is TRBV19 and J is TRBJ2-3; D is possibly TRBD2 (7 bases). Looked up from germline, CDR1 is LNHDA and CDR2 is SQIVND (reference sequence). The CDR3 covers 15 residues. V lost 7 bases and J 0 bases, leaving 14 bases between the germline ends. The CDR3 nucleotides read TGTGCCAGTACCCTAGGGGGGGGGAGCACAGATACGCAGTATTTT. Amino acid sequence: CASTLGGGSTDTQYF.

This clone appeared a single time. The genes are TRBV30 and TRBJ1-1; no clear D. CDR3 length: 13 amino acids. V lost 3 bases and J 10 bases, leaving 18 bases between the germline ends. The germline CDR1 and CDR2 sequences are GTSNPN and SVGIG (reference sequence). CDR3 coding DNA: TGTGCCTGGAGGCCCGGCGCCGCCCCAGGAGCTTTCTTT. Its translation is CAWRPGAAPGAFF.

This clone appeared a single time. This rearrangement joins TRBV14 to TRBJ2-2, with 7 bases lining up with TRBD1. Germline V gene lookup returns CDR1 SGHDN and CDR2 FVKESK. V lost 7 bases and J lost 9; bases outside the gene matches: 8. CDR3 length: 13 residues. DNA for the CDR3: TGTGCCAGCACCTCGATGACAGGGCGGGAGCTGTTTTTT. Its translation: CASTSMTGRELFF.

In this sample, this clone turned up a few times. The CDR3 is CASSPFGTGGSYEQYF. The CDR3 nucleotides are TGTGCCAGTAGCCCTTTCGGGACAGGGGGGTCCTACGAGCAGTACTTC. This chain connects TRBV19 to TRBJ2-7; 11 nucleotides align to TRBD1. The CDR3 runs 16 residues. The V segment lost 6 bases and the J segment 1 base; nucleotides outside the gene matches: 8. The germline V gene has CDR1 LNHDA and CDR2 SQIVND (reference sequence).

The rearrangement joins TRBV29-1 to TRBJ2-2; D might be TRBD1 or TRBD2, each matching 5 bases. The CDR3 is made up of 15 amino acids. The germline V and J ends were trimmed by 4 bases and 1 base, with 13 bases remaining between them. CDR1 is SQVTM and CDR2 is ANQGSEA in the germline V gene. The DNA for the CDR3 is TGCAGCGTTGGGCCCGGGGCGGGGAACACCGGGGAGCTGTTTTTT. Translated: CSVGPGAGNTGELFF.

The rearrangement uses TRBV14 and TRBJ1-2; D might be TRBD1 (5 bases). CDR3 size: 13 residues. Germline values: CDR1 SGHDN, CDR2 FVKESK. The V and J ends lost 4 bases and 8 bases respectively, with 14 bases between them. The CDR3 is CASSPGRGFGYTF. DNA for the CDR3: TGTGCCAGCAGCCCCGGTCGGGGGTTCGGCTACACCTTC.

V gene TRBV7-9 combines with J gene TRBJ1-4; tentative D call: TRBD1 (5 bases). The V gene lost 2 bases and the J gene lost 7 bases, with 14 bases spanning the gap. The CDR3 covers 15 residues. Per germline, CDR1 SEHNR and CDR2 FQNEAQ (reference sequence). The DNA of the CDR3 is TGTGCCAGCAGCTTATACGACTTGGGGGGTGAAAAACTGTTTTTT. Translating gives CASSLYDLGGEKLFF.

V and J are TRBV6-5 and TRBJ2-7; 8 bases map to TRBD1. Trimming removed 8 bases from V and 4 bases from J; junction bases left unmatched: 10. This CDR3 region has 14 residues. The germline CDR1 and CDR2 sequences are MNHEY and SVGAGI. CDR3 residues: CASQTGQEKYEQYF. CDR3 sequence (DNA): TGTGCCAGCCAAACGGGACAGGAGAAATACGAGCAGTACTTC.

Written as DNA, the CDR3 is TGTGCCAGCAGCAAGACCAGGAACACTGAAGCTTTCTTT. Encoded protein: CASSKTRNTEAFF. This rearrangement joins TRBV21-1 to TRBJ1-1. TRBV21-1 is marked as a pseudogene. The CDR3 spans 13 residues.

The chain has TRBV10-3 and TRBJ1-1; tentatively, D is TRBD1 (5 bases). From germline, CDR1 is ENHRY and CDR2 SYGVKD. Trimming pared 3 bases from V and 4 bases from J, leaving 15 bases between. The CDR3 is 15 residues long. The CDR3 coding sequence is TGTGCCATCAGTGAACAGGTTGGGCAGACCACTGAAGCTTTCTTT. It specifies CAISEQVGQTTEAFF.

This chain connects TRBV21-1 to TRBJ1-4. TRBV21-1 is a documented pseudogene. CDR3 length: 16 amino acids. In DNA, the CDR3 is TGTGCCAGCAGCCCCAAATCGGGCAGGGAGAACGAAAAACTGTTTTTT. It translates to CASSPKSGRENEKLFF.

This chain connects TRBV7-8 to TRBJ2-3; D is perhaps TRBD2 (6 bases). V was cut by 4 bases and J by 5 bases, with 16 bases left in between. The germline V gene has CDR1 SGHVS and CDR2 FQNEAQ. The CDR3 extends over 15 amino acids. The CDR3 region has the DNA TGTGCCAGCAGCTCCCCCGGGGAGGCTAGAGATACGCAGTATTTT. Translation: CASSSPGEARDTQYF.

The rearrangement uses TRBV12-3 or TRBV12-4 and TRBJ1-5, with D uncertain. V was pared by 2 bases and J by 7 bases, with 9 bases between. The CDR3 runs 13 residues. The CDR3 DNA reads TGTGCCAGCAGTTTAACTCGAGAGCAGCCCCAGCATTTT. Encoded protein: CASSLTREQPQHF.

This rearrangement joins TRBV6-5 to TRBJ2-7, with D perhaps matching TRBD1 or TRBD2 (5 bases each). Germline lookup yields CDR1 MNHEY and CDR2 SVGAGI. V lost 6 bases, J lost 3 bases, and 12 bases lay in between. This CDR3 contains 13 residues. In DNA form, the CDR3 reads TGTGCCAGCAGGTCGGGACGGTTCTACGAGCAGTACTTC. Translating gives CASRSGRFYEQYF.

This chain joins TRBV5-4 and TRBJ2-7, with 11 bases matching TRBD1. J lost 3 bases, V lost 4 bases, and 6 bases had no gene match. Per germline, CDR1 SGHNT and CDR2 YYREEE (reference sequence). This CDR3 contains 15 residues. The CDR3 DNA sequence: TGTGCCAGCAGCCCGGACAGGGGGCAGGTCTACGAGCAGTACTTC. It is translated as CASSPDRGQVYEQYF.

The count of this clone is one. The CDR3 DNA reads TGTGCCATCCGGGAGGGGAAGCGGGAGCTTAACAATGAGCAGTTCTTC. Protein sequence: CAIREGKRELNNEQFF. The chain links TRBV10-3 to TRBJ2-1, with 8 bases fitting TRBD2. The junction had 14 bases not matched to a gene; V was cut back by 8 bases and J by 5 bases. CDR1 is ENHRY and CDR2 is SYGVKD in the germline V gene. The CDR3 is made up of 16 amino acids.

This clone has just one count. This chain links TRBV7-9 with TRBJ2-5; D possibly corresponds to TRBD2 (5 bases). Trimming cost V 5 bases and J 5 bases, with 15 bases left between them. The CDR3 extends over 14 amino acids. Germline-derived CDR1 and CDR2 are SEHNR and FQNEAQ (reference sequence). The DNA for the CDR3 is TGTGCCAGCAGCCTCCTAGTGCCGGGGGAGACCCAGTACTTC. Amino acids: CASSLLVPGETQYF.

The chain recombines TRBV5-1 with TRBJ2-5; D is possibly TRBD2 (5 bases). This CDR3 contains 15 residues. V dropped 1 base and J dropped 2 bases, with 12 bases sitting between them. Germline lookup yields CDR1 SGHRS and CDR2 YFSETQ. CDR3 nucleotide sequence: TGCGCCAGCAGCTTGTGGGCAGCGGATCAAGAGACCCAGTACTTC. Encoded protein: CASSLWAADQETQYF.

This clone was seen a handful of times. The CDR3 DNA sequence: TGTGCCAGTAGCGACCGACAGGGACGAAATCAGCCCCAGCATTTT. Its protein product is CASSDRQGRNQPQHF. V usage is TRBV19 and J usage is TRBJ1-5, with TRBD1 matching 7 bases. Germline loops: CDR1 LNHDA, CDR2 SQIVND (reference sequence). This CDR3 region has 15 residues. V lost 6 bases to trimming and J lost 4 bases; unmatched junction nucleotides: 9.

This chain uses TRBV3-1 (or the pseudogene TRBV3-2) with TRBJ2-1; no clear D. CDR3 length: 12 residues. V lost 5 bases to trimming and J lost 7 bases, with 9 bases between them. Germline V CDR1 and CDR2: LGHDT, YNNKEL (reference sequence). The CDR3 spells CASSYYPNEQFF. CDR3 in DNA: TGTGCCAGCAGCTACTACCCGAATGAGCAGTTCTTC.